This T cell receptor (beta chain) is drawn from a study of radiotherapy plus CTLA-4 blockade in lung cancer. Here immunoSEQ multiplex PCR was the method, and the copy in TCRdb shows in-frame clones only, minus some. The table includes around 30,000 clones, approximately 70% detected once. This receptor was taken from a human donor with non-small cell lung cancer who had stable disease on radiotherapy plus ipilimumab. The source material was peripheral blood, sampled from a patient treated with radiotherapy plus ipilimumab.

The CDR3 bases are TGTGCCAGCAGCTTCCCTACGAGGGCTAACTATGGCTACACCTTC. Its protein product is CASSFPTRANYGYTF. The V call is TRBV5-6, the J call TRBJ1-2; D unresolved. CDR1 is SGHDT, CDR2 YYEEEE, per germline. The CDR3 has 15 amino acids. V lost 2 bases and J lost 0, with 11 bases in between.